The 25 T cell receptor beta chains listed next were all sequenced from one sample in a study of blood T cell repertoires in COVID-19. Data came from immunoSEQ multiplex PCR; TCRdb stores just in-frame clones and leaves some out. This sample has about 250,000 clones; roughly 89% occur once, and the top ten carry around 4%. The specimen was PBMCs or T cells enriched from blood (not recorded which). Receptors originate from a woman in her thirties with acute COVID-19.

This clone was seen a handful of times. The chain combines TRBV29-1 with TRBJ2-1; TRBD1 matches 9 bases. Unmatched junction bases numbered 3, after V lost 6 bases and J lost 6 bases. Germline-derived CDR1 and CDR2 are SQVTM and ANQGSEA. The CDR3 totals 12 residues. In nucleotides, the CDR3 is TGCAGCGTACCGACAGGGGGCAATGAGCAGTTCTTC. Translation: CSVPTGGNEQFF.

The CDR3 reads CASSRPGLKETQYF. Written as DNA, the CDR3 is TGTGCCAGCAGCCGACCGGGACTAAAAGAGACCCAGTACTTC. The V gene is TRBV11-3, the J gene TRBJ2-5; 7 bases are shared with TRBD2. The germline V gene has CDR1 SGHNT and CDR2 YENEEA. Trimming removed 5 bases from V and 3 bases from J; junction bases left unmatched: 6. This CDR3 is 14 amino acids long.

The rearrangement joins TRBV6-4 to TRBJ2-3; 7 bases align to TRBD1. There are 13 residues in the CDR3. CDR1 and CDR2 (germline): MRHNA, SNTAGT. Trimming took 6 bases from V and 3 from J; bases not matched to a gene: 3. The CDR3 loop is CASRGQLTDTQYF. In DNA form, the CDR3 reads TGTGCCAGCAGGGGACAGTTAACAGATACGCAGTATTTT.

This clone was recorded only once. J is TRBJ1-1 and V is TRBV9; D remains ambiguous. Germline CDR1 SGDLS, CDR2 YYNGEE. V was pared by 3 bases and J by 3 bases, with 12 bases between. The CDR3 totals 14 residues. CDR3 coding DNA: TGTGCCAGCAGCGCCCACGGAGCAGACACTGAAGCTTTCTTT. It is translated as CASSAHGADTEAFF.

V is TRBV5-4 and J is TRBJ2-7; TRBD1 matches 8 bases. V was pared by 0 bases and J by 0 bases, with 5 bases of the junction left unmatched. This CDR3 has 16 residues. Germline V gives CDR1 SGHNT, CDR2 YYREEE (reference sequence). The CDR3 is CASSLGGQGISYEQYF. CDR3 DNA sequence: TGTGCCAGCAGCTTGGGAGGACAGGGTATCTCCTACGAGCAGTACTTC.

The chain recombines TRBV19 with TRBJ1-1, with D unclear. Germline loops: CDR1 LNHDA, CDR2 SQIVND (reference sequence). The CDR3 loop spans 13 amino acids. V dropped 1 base and J dropped 3 bases, with 6 bases sitting between them. CDR3 protein: CASSIGRYTEAFF. As DNA, the CDR3 is TGTGCCAGTAGTATAGGGAGGTACACTGAAGCTTTCTTT. The whole variable domain, remainder taken from reference TRBV19 and TRBJ1-1, is DGGITQSPKYLFRKEGQNVTLSCEQNLNHDAMYWYRQDPGQGLRLIYYSQIVNDFQKGDIAEGYSVSREKKESFPLTVTSAQKNPTAFYLCASSIGRYTEAFFGQGTRLTVV.

The chain couples TRBV7-9 to TRBJ2-7, with TRBD1 identical over 11 bases. The ends lost 4 bases at V and 4 bases at J; junction bases unmatched: 9. There are 16 residues in the CDR3. Germline values: CDR1 SEHNR, CDR2 FQNEAQ (reference sequence). CDR3 DNA sequence: TGTGCCAGCAGCTCGGACCGGGACAGGGGGACTTACGAGCAGTACTTC. Its protein product is CASSSDRDRGTYEQYF.

The chain is built from TRBV6-2 or TRBV6-3 and TRBJ2-1; 16 positions agree with TRBD2. This CDR3 has 21 amino acids. CDR1 is MNHEY and CDR2 is SVGEGT in the germline V gene. With 2 bases clipped from V and 0 bases from J, the junction kept 10 bases outside the gene matches. CDR3 DNA sequence: TGTGCCAGCAGTTACGACGGGACTAGCGGGGGGGTAAGGAGCTCCTACAATGAGCAGTTCTTC. Amino acid sequence: CASSYDGTSGGVRSSYNEQFF.

This chain joins TRBV5-1 and TRBJ1-3; D is uncertain. Germline-derived CDR1 and CDR2 are SGHRS and YFSETQ. The CDR3 is 15 amino acids. The V and J ends lost 5 bases and 3 bases respectively, with 15 bases between them. The CDR3 is CASRDDGSLGNTIYF. Written as DNA, the CDR3 is TGCGCCAGCAGAGATGACGGGTCCCTTGGAAACACCATATATTTT.

The chain carries TRBV6-2 or TRBV6-3 and TRBJ1-5; TRBD1 might be the D (6 bases). CDR3 length: 15 residues. CDR1 is MNHEY, CDR2 SVGEGT, per germline. The V end was cut by 5 bases, the J end by 6 bases, with 17 bases between. Here the CDR3 DNA reads TGTGCCAGCAGTACCTCCGACAGGATTAGTCAGCCCCAGCATTTT. It specifies CASSTSDRISQPQHF.

This rearrangement joins TRBV21-1 to TRBJ1-5; the D segment call TRBD1 is taken from the table without a DNA check. TRBV21-1 is annotated as a pseudogene. The CDR3 is made up of 16 amino acids. Here the CDR3 reads CASTGLLNTGNQPQHF. As DNA, the CDR3 is TGTGCCAGCACGGGCCTACTCAATACAGGGAATCAGCCCCAGCATTTT.

The gene calls are TRBV4-3 and TRBJ1-5; D is unresolved. Germline CDR1 LGHNA, CDR2 YSLEER. This CDR3 region has 15 residues. With 1 base removed from V and 4 bases from J, the gap between germline ends came to 11 bases. CDR3 sequence: CASSQVNNPNQPQHF. The DNA for the CDR3 is TGCGCCAGCAGCCAAGTCAACAACCCAAATCAGCCCCAGCATTTT.

The J gene is TRBJ2-7, the V gene TRBV7-2, with a tentative D call TRBD1 (5 bases). The CDR3 contains 13 residues. V dropped 2 bases and J dropped 4 bases, with 9 bases sitting between them. Germline-derived CDR1 and CDR2 are SGHTA and FQGNSA. The CDR3 loop reads CASSLTGDYEQYF. For the CDR3, the DNA is TGTGCCAGCAGCTTAACAGGTGATTACGAGCAGTACTTC.

The chain combines TRBV28 with TRBJ2-7; perhaps TRBD2 as D (7 bases). Germline values: CDR1 MDHEN, CDR2 SYDVKM. Trimming stripped 2 bases from V and 6 bases from J, with 14 bases between. There are 14 residues in the CDR3. The CDR3 sequence: CASSLQSGGREQYF. The CDR3 DNA reads TGTGCCAGCAGTTTACAATCCGGGGGGCGCGAGCAGTACTTC.

The table lists this clone with a count of one. The rearrangement links TRBV24-1 to TRBJ2-1, with D possibly being TRBD1 (6 bases). This CDR3 contains 14 residues. Trimming pared 6 bases from V and 7 bases from J, leaving 15 bases between. Looked up from germline, CDR1 is KGHDR and CDR2 is SFDVKD. CDR3 in amino acids: CATSSGRGWNEQFF. Written as DNA, the CDR3 is TGTGCCACCAGTTCAGGCAGGGGTTGGAATGAGCAGTTCTTC.

This clone occurred a few times. The genes are TRBV19 and TRBJ1-5; maybe TRBD1 (6 bases). Deletions cut 4 bases from V and 6 bases from J, with 16 bases between. The germline V gene has CDR1 LNHDA and CDR2 SQIVND (reference sequence). The CDR3 length is 15 residues. The CDR3 spells CASSTTQGRSQPQHF. The CDR3 region has the DNA TGTGCCAGTAGTACTACACAGGGTCGGAGTCAGCCCCAGCATTTT.

The CDR3 here is CASSLRDGGFNSPLHF. The DNA of the CDR3 is TGCGCCAGCAGCCTCCGAGACGGAGGCTTTAATTCACCCCTCCACTTT. The chain employs TRBV5-1 and TRBJ1-6, with unresolved D. Per the germline V gene, CDR1 is SGHRS and CDR2 is YFSETQ. The CDR3 consists of 16 residues. Trimming took 4 bases from V and 6 from J, leaving 17 bases between them.

V usage is TRBV24-1 and J usage is TRBJ1-3; TRBD1 matches 7 bases. The V gene end was trimmed by 3 bases and the J gene end by 0 bases; junction bases not matched to a gene: 7. Germline V CDR1 and CDR2: KGHDR, SFDVKD. The CDR3 sequence is 17 residues long. CDR3 residues: CATSDPGQKSSGNTIYF. CDR3 nucleotides: TGTGCCACCAGTGATCCGGGACAGAAGAGCTCTGGAAACACCATATATTTT.

This chain uses TRBV4-2 with TRBJ1-5; no reliable D call. V dropped 4 bases and J dropped 4 bases, with 14 bases sitting between them. CDR3 length equals 15 residues. Germline lookup yields CDR1 LGHNA and CDR2 YNFKEQ. The CDR3 DNA sequence: TGTGCCAGCAGCCCCGAGGGCAGCATTAATCAGCCCCAGCATTTT. This codes for CASSPEGSINQPQHF.

V is TRBV10-1 and J is TRBJ1-5; TRBD1 agrees at 7 bases. With 4 bases clipped from V and 1 base from J, the junction kept 7 bases outside the gene matches. Germline V CDR1 and CDR2: WNHNN, SYGVQD (reference sequence). The CDR3 sequence is 16 residues long. The CDR3 DNA sequence: TGCGCCAGCAGTGGACGGACAGGTCGAAGCAATCAGCCCCAGCATTTT. Translation gives CASSGRTGRSNQPQHF.

This chain links TRBV6-5 with TRBJ2-7; 9 bases match TRBD2. V lost 6 bases and J lost 4; bases outside the gene matches: 4. This CDR3 has 13 amino acids. Germline values: CDR1 MNHEY, CDR2 SVGAGI. The CDR3 sequence: CASRVAGAYEQYF. DNA for the CDR3: TGTGCCAGCAGGGTAGCGGGGGCGTACGAGCAGTACTTC.

This clone was picked up one time. The rearrangement joins TRBV7-2 to TRBJ1-2, with 7 bases aligning to TRBD1. Germline V gene sequence: CDR1 SGHTA, CDR2 FQGNSA. Trimming cost V 7 bases and J 5 bases; bases outside gene matches: 7. This CDR3 comprises 13 residues. CDR3 nucleotides: TGTGCCAGCACCCCACAGGGGTATTATGGCTACACCTTC. Translating gives CASTPQGYYGYTF. The full variable domain, with the rest looked up from reference TRBV7-2 and TRBJ1-2, is GAGVSQSPSNKVTEKGKDVELRCDPISGHTALYWYRQSLGQGLEFLIYFQGNSAPDKSGLPSDRFSAERTGGSVSTLTIQRTQQEDSAVYLCASTPQGYYGYTFGSGTRLTVV.

The rearrangement links TRBV9 to TRBJ2-5, with 7 bases matching TRBD2. The CDR3 consists of 14 residues. V lost 3 bases and J lost 5; bases outside the gene matches: 7. From germline, CDR1 is SGDLS and CDR2 YYNGEE. CDR3 nucleotide sequence: TGTGCCAGCAGCGCGGGTAGGGGAGGGGAGACCCAGTACTTC. It yields the protein CASSAGRGGETQYF.

The chain employs TRBV3-1 (or the pseudogene TRBV3-2) and TRBJ1-1; 7 nucleotides align to TRBD1. The CDR3 extends over 14 amino acids. Trimming at V came to 6 bases and at J to 6 bases, leaving 10 bases not matched to a gene. Looked up from germline, CDR1 is LGHDT and CDR2 is YNNKEL (reference sequence). The CDR3 DNA is TGTGCCAGCAGTCGTGACAGGGATGCCGCTGAAGCTTTCTTT. Amino acid sequence: CASSRDRDAAEAFF.

The chain recombines TRBV2 with TRBJ2-5, with D possibly TRBD2 on 6 matching bases. The germline V gene has CDR1 SNHLY and CDR2 FYNNEI. The CDR3 has 17 amino acids. The V and J ends lost 1 base and 2 bases respectively, with 17 bases between them. For the CDR3, the DNA is TGTGCCAGCAGTGAAGGATTAGTGGGACTGGGTCAAGAGACCCAGTACTTC. This codes for CASSEGLVGLGQETQYF. Looking up the rest from reference TRBV2 and TRBJ2-5 gives the full variable domain: EPEVTQTPSHQVTQMGQEVILRCVPISNHLYFYWYRQILGQKVEFLVSFYNNEISEKSEIFDDQFSVERPDGSNFTLKIRSTKLEDSAMYFCASSEGLVGLGQETQYFGPGTRLLVL.